The 10 T cell receptor beta chains reported below all come from one sample, sequenced in a study of cytomegalovirus exposure and HLA in healthy donors. The PCR used 60 Vbeta and 13 Jbeta primers. Clones were sequenced by immunoSEQ multiplex PCR, and TCRdb holds only the in-frame ones, with some missing. The data contain about 160,000 clones, 65% to 85% of them singletons. The sample was PBMCs. These TCRs come from a man aged 55 to 70 in good health and CMV-seronegative.

The chain is built from TRBV15 and TRBJ2-3, with 7 bases lining up with TRBD2. V shed 0 bases and J 4 bases; nucleotides not matched to a gene: 13. The length of the CDR3 is 18 residues. Germline lookup yields CDR1 LNHNV and CDR2 YYDKDF (reference sequence). The CDR3 reads CATSRDPLGTITPDTQYF. The DNA of the CDR3 is TGTGCCACCAGCAGAGACCCCCTCGGGACTATAACACCAGATACGCAGTATTTT.

The chain employs TRBV10-3 and TRBJ2-3; 9 positions match TRBD1. Germline CDR1 and CDR2: ENHRY and SYGVKD. V shed 10 bases, J shed 3 bases, and the junction held 8 bases outside the gene matches. This CDR3 is built from 14 residues. The CDR3 bases are TGTGCCACTTCCGGGACAGGGATGACAGATACGCAGTATTTT. This translates into CATSGTGMTDTQYF.

This clone was counted only a few times. The chain recombines TRBV6-5 with TRBJ1-2, with D possibly being TRBD1 (5 bases). CDR1 is MNHEY and CDR2 is SVGAGI in the germline V gene. This CDR3 contains 15 residues. Trimming cost V 6 bases and J 2 bases, with 16 bases left between them. The CDR3 sequence is CASREPVGANYGYTF. DNA of the CDR3: TGTGCCAGCAGAGAACCAGTAGGGGCCAACTATGGCTACACCTTC.

V is TRBV13 and J is TRBJ2-5; 12 nucleotides line up with TRBD2. Germline V lookup: CDR1 PRHDT, CDR2 FYEKMQ (reference sequence). The CDR3 sequence is 17 residues long. V lost 4 bases to trimming and J lost 6 bases; unmatched junction nucleotides: 12. In DNA, the CDR3 is TGTGCCAGCAGCTCCCTGCCGTCTAGCGGGAGGGCGCAGACCCAGTACTTC. It specifies CASSSLPSSGRAQTQYF.

The chain has TRBV7-2 and TRBJ2-1; 13 bases fit TRBD2. CDR1 SGHTA and CDR2 FQGNSA come from the germline V gene. After removal of 10 bases from V and 10 bases from J, the junction contained 10 bases not matched to a gene. This CDR3 spans 14 amino acids. The CDR3 sequence: CATIWTSGSEEQFF. The CDR3 nucleotides read TGTGCCACCATCTGGACTAGCGGGAGTGAGGAGCAGTTCTTC.

This clone has just a few counts. This chain uses TRBV19 with TRBJ1-2, with TRBD1 as a possible D gene (5 bases). Per germline, CDR1 LNHDA and CDR2 SQIVND (reference sequence). V was pared by 6 bases and J by 7 bases, with 21 bases between. The CDR3 spans 15 residues. CDR3 region: CASSLGRTGVGGYTF. The CDR3 DNA follows: TGTGCCAGTAGCCTTGGCAGGACGGGGGTCGGTGGCTACACCTTC.

The rearrangement links TRBV7-9 to TRBJ1-1; weak D call: TRBD1 (6 bases). CDR1 SEHNR and CDR2 FQNEAQ come from the germline V gene (reference sequence). The CDR3 runs to 15 residues. V was trimmed by 4 bases and J by 0 bases, leaving 12 bases between them. In nucleotides, the CDR3 is TGTGCCAGCAGCTCTCGCAGGGGCCTGAACACTGAAGCTTTCTTT. Translation gives CASSSRRGLNTEAFF. The complete variable domain, with remaining parts taken from reference TRBV7-9 and TRBJ1-1, reads DTGVSQNPRHKITKRGQNVTFRCDPISEHNRLYWYRQTLGQGPEFLTYFQNEAQLEKSRLLSDRFSAERPKGSFSTLEIQRTEQGDSAMYLCASSSRRGLNTEAFFGQGTRLTVV.

This clone showed up just a few times. This sequence joins TRBV2 and TRBJ2-2, with TRBD1 matching over 7 bases. Germline V CDR1 and CDR2: SNHLY, FYNNEI. The CDR3 totals 15 residues. The J segment lost 3 bases and the V segment lost 3 bases, leaving 4 bases of the junction unmatched. The CDR3: CASSDRQGHTGELFF. CDR3 coding DNA: TGTGCCAGCAGTGACCGACAGGGACACACCGGGGAGCTGTTTTTT.

The chain couples TRBV7-2 to TRBJ2-1; D is ambiguous. V dropped 5 bases and J dropped 4 bases, with 6 bases sitting between them. The CDR3 is made up of 12 amino acids. CDR1 is SGHTA and CDR2 is FQGNSA in the germline V gene. Written as DNA, the CDR3 is TGTGCCAGCAGCGCACAGTACAATGAGCAGTTCTTC. It translates to CASSAQYNEQFF. Based on the CDR3 plus reference TRBV7-2 and TRBJ2-1, the full variable domain is GAGVSQSPSNKVTEKGKDVELRCDPISGHTALYWYRQSLGQGLEFLIYFQGNSAPDKSGLPSDRFSAERTGGSVSTLTIQRTQQEDSAVYLCASSAQYNEQFFGPGTRLTVL.

The rearrangement uses TRBV7-6 and TRBJ2-5; 7 positions match TRBD1. CDR3 length: 16 amino acids. Trimming took 2 bases from V and 7 from J; bases not matched to a gene: 13. CDR1 is SGHVS, CDR2 FNYEAQ, per germline. Here the CDR3 DNA reads TGTGCCAGCAGCTTATCGCCGTCGGGACAGTCTTGGACCCAGTACTTC. Protein: CASSLSPSGQSWTQYF. The full variable domain, rest sourced from reference TRBV7-6 and TRBJ2-5, is GAGVSQSPRYKVTKRGQDVALRCDPISGHVSLYWYRQALGQGPEFLTYFNYEAQQDKSGLPNDRFSAERPEGSISTLTIQRTEQRDSAMYRCASSLSPSGQSWTQYFGPGTRLLVL.